This T cell receptor beta chain appears in the sequencing data of a study of blood T cell repertoires in COVID-19. Study overall: Donors in the United States, Italy and Spain gave samples during acute or convalescent COVID-19. Sample material is recorded as cDNA or gDNA derived from T cells, B-cell-depleted T cells, or PBMCs.

Seattle patients were enrolled while actively infected and followed longitudinally. In the original workflow: Estimated nucleated cell counts came from reference gene primer amplification. Only in-frame clones appear in the TCRdb table, and some are missing; sequencing was by immunoSEQ multiplex PCR. V, J and clone size are those of that table, while D and trimming were read from the DNA. Of under 250,000 clones listed, under 90% are singletons. The sequenced material came from peripheral blood. This receptor was obtained from a man aged 45-65 years with COVID-19, enrolled during active disease.

This CDR3 reads CASSQSLAGLGGELFF. CDR3 coding DNA: TGTGCCAGCAGCCAAAGCCTAGCGGGACTGGGCGGGGAGCTGTTTTTT. V is TRBV11-3 and J is TRBJ2-2; 9 bases agree with TRBD2. V lost 5 bases, J lost 7 bases, and 11 bases stayed unmatched. The CDR3 covers 16 residues. Germline CDR1 and CDR2: SGHNT and YENEEA.